This passage covers 21 T cell receptor beta chains from one sample sequenced in a study of control samples from healthy donors and cancer patients (dated by TCRdb to 2018 to 2020). Library creation used the immunoSEQ multiplex PCR assay. TCRdb carries this immuneACCESS record with in-frame sequences only. Its versions omit some clonotypes, under half of them owing to an unresolved V gene in the studies checked, with the rest unexplained. The sample data list about 89,000 clones, and over 75% of these were observed just once. The ten largest clones add up to less than 2.5% of the sample. Sample: blood. These receptor sequences come from a woman aged 40 to 50 in good health.

CDR3 protein: CASSHGTGSQPQHF. The CDR3 DNA is TGTGCCAGCAGCCACGGGACAGGGAGTCAGCCCCAGCATTTT. The chain uses TRBV3-1 (or the pseudogene TRBV3-2) and TRBJ1-5, with 9 bases aligning to TRBD1. The CDR3 runs 14 residues. Unmatched junction bases numbered 3, after V lost 3 bases and J lost 6 bases. Germline lookup yields CDR1 LGHDT and CDR2 YNNKEL (reference sequence).

This chain connects TRBV5-1 to TRBJ2-3, with D maybe TRBD2 (5 bases). CDR3 length equals 12 residues. V lost 0 bases to trimming and J lost 11 bases, with 10 bases between them. CDR1 SGHRS and CDR2 YFSETQ come from the germline V gene. The CDR3 DNA reads as TGCGCCAGCAGCTTGGGAGCGGATGAGCAGTATTTT. This gives the protein CASSLGADEQYF.

The CDR3, as DNA: TGTGCCAGCAGTCCGCACCCCTTGGGGAAAATTGGAAACACCATATATTTT. It translates to CASSPHPLGKIGNTIYF. This chain connects TRBV2 to TRBJ1-3; the D is unclear. CDR1 is SNHLY, CDR2 FYNNEI, per germline. The CDR3 extends over 17 amino acids. Deletions cut 5 bases from V and 3 bases from J, with 20 bases between.

The chain recombines TRBV30 with TRBJ1-2; maybe TRBD1 (5 bases). Germline CDR1 and CDR2: GTSNPN and SVGIG (reference sequence). V was clipped by 4 bases and J by 5 bases, with 11 bases between them. The CDR3 has 12 amino acids. The chain's CDR3 is CAWKGLLYGYTF. CDR3 coding DNA: TGTGCCTGGAAGGGACTGCTTTATGGCTACACCTTC.

V is TRBV7-9 and J is TRBJ1-1; tentatively, D is TRBD1 (5 bases). This CDR3 comprises 16 residues. CDR1 and CDR2 (germline): SEHNR, FQNEAQ (reference sequence). Trimming stripped 7 bases from V and 1 base from J, with 19 bases between. CDR3 sequence (DNA): TGTGCCAGCACAGGGTATTCGGAGGCGGGGAACACTGAAGCTTTCTTT. Amino acid sequence: CASTGYSEAGNTEAFF.

In nucleotides, the CDR3 is TGTGCCAGCAGTTCGGAGGCCTACAATGAGCAGTTCTTC. It encodes CASSSEAYNEQFF. The J gene is TRBJ2-1, the V gene TRBV2; perhaps TRBD2 as D (5 bases). Germline assignment: CDR1 SNHLY and CDR2 FYNNEI. The ends were cut back, 5 bases at V and 2 bases at J, with 7 bases in the middle. The CDR3 has 13 residues.

This clone came up once. The CDR3 spells CASSQELARGNEQFF. The CDR3 DNA reads as TGCGCCAGCAGCCAAGAACTAGCGCGGGGAAATGAGCAGTTCTTC. J is TRBJ2-1 and V is TRBV4-3, with TRBD2 identical over 7 bases. The J segment lost 7 bases and the V segment lost 0 bases, leaving 6 bases of the junction unmatched. The CDR3 is made up of 15 amino acids. Germline V gene data show CDR1 as LGHNA and CDR2 as YSLEER.

The genes are TRBV9 and TRBJ1-2; TRBD1 agrees at 7 bases. After removal of 4 bases from V and 6 bases from J, the junction contained 6 bases not matched to a gene. The CDR3 is 13 residues long. Germline V gene lookup returns CDR1 SGDLS and CDR2 YYNGEE. CDR3 nucleotides: TGTGCCAGCAGCCTGACAGGGTCGCATGGCTACACCTTC. Protein: CASSLTGSHGYTF. The full variable domain, rest sourced from reference TRBV9 and TRBJ1-2, is DSGVTQTPKHLITATGQRVTLRCSPRSGDLSVYWYQQSLDQGLQFLIQYYNGEERAKGNILERFSAQQFPDLHSELNLSSLELGDSALYFCASSLTGSHGYTFGSGTRLTVV.

This rearrangement joins TRBV5-6 to TRBJ1-2; 11 bases align to TRBD1. The trim removed 4 bases at V and 6 bases at J, leaving 5 bases unmatched. Looked up from germline, CDR1 is SGHDT and CDR2 is YYEEEE. This CDR3 has 14 residues. CDR3 coding DNA: TGTGCCAGCAGCCCCGGACAGGGGGCTAATGGCTACACCTTC. Residues: CASSPGQGANGYTF.

The count of this clone is one. The chain links TRBV5-5 to TRBJ2-7; D gene uncertain. The V end was cut by 0 bases, the J end by 3 bases, with 10 bases between. Germline V gives CDR1 SGHKS, CDR2 YYEKEE (reference sequence). The CDR3 runs 14 residues. CDR3 region: CASSLGLGFYEQYF. The DNA of the CDR3 is TGTGCCAGCAGCTTGGGGCTGGGCTTCTACGAGCAGTACTTC.

This clone was recorded only once. This chain uses TRBV6-5 with TRBJ1-2, with D possibly matching TRBD1 (5 bases). The germline V gene has CDR1 MNHEY and CDR2 SVGAGI. The CDR3 has 15 amino acids. With 2 bases removed from V and 1 base from J, the gap between germline ends came to 11 bases. CDR3 amino acids: CASSYGGDGNYGYTF. The CDR3 bases are TGTGCCAGCAGTTACGGAGGGGATGGTAACTATGGCTACACCTTC.

The sample holds a few counts of this clone. The chain uses TRBV5-1 and TRBJ1-2; 9 nucleotides agree with TRBD1. Germline V gives CDR1 SGHRS, CDR2 YFSETQ. The V segment lost 0 bases and the J segment 10 bases; nucleotides outside the gene matches: 7. The CDR3 extends over 14 amino acids. The CDR3 protein is CASSLVQGARDYTF. The DNA for the CDR3 is TGCGCCAGCAGCTTGGTACAGGGGGCGCGGGACTACACCTTC.

The genes are TRBV6-1 and TRBJ2-1, with 7 bases lining up with TRBD1. The CDR3 spans 16 residues. V shed 3 bases and J 5 bases; nucleotides not matched to a gene: 10. The V gene's germline CDR1 is MNHNS and CDR2 SASEGT. CDR3 amino acids: CASSDLLGTENNEQFF. Here the CDR3 DNA reads TGTGCCAGCAGTGACCTTTTGGGGACAGAGAACAATGAGCAGTTCTTC.

The chain couples TRBV7-9 to TRBJ1-2; TRBD1 might be the D (6 bases). The germline CDR1 and CDR2 sequences are SEHNR and FQNEAQ (reference sequence). V gave up 5 bases and J gave up 8 bases, with 24 bases separating them. This CDR3 is 16 amino acids long. CDR3 in amino acids: CASSPNLGGPRGGYTF. In DNA, the CDR3 is TGTGCCAGCAGCCCCAACCTGGGGGGGCCCCGAGGGGGCTACACCTTC. Together with reference TRBV7-9 and TRBJ1-2, the CDR3 gives the full variable domain: DTGVSQNPRHKITKRGQNVTFRCDPISEHNRLYWYRQTLGQGPEFLTYFQNEAQLEKSRLLSDRFSAERPKGSFSTLEIQRTEQGDSAMYLCASSPNLGGPRGGYTFGSGTRLTVV.

The rearrangement uses TRBV5-1 and TRBJ1-1, with TRBD1 identical over 8 bases. This CDR3 contains 15 residues. Germline assignment: CDR1 SGHRS and CDR2 YFSETQ. V lost 8 bases to trimming and J lost 5 bases; unmatched junction nucleotides: 14. The CDR3: CASSDQGASGTEAFF. CDR3 DNA: TGCGCCAGTTCCGACCAGGGGGCTTCGGGGACTGAAGCTTTCTTT.

CDR3 sequence reads: CASSEGLNTGELFF. Written as DNA, the CDR3 is TGTGCCAGCAGTGAGGGGTTGAACACCGGGGAGCTGTTTTTT. This chain connects TRBV6-4 to TRBJ2-2; D not certain. The V gene lost 3 bases and the J gene lost 1 base, with 6 bases spanning the gap. The CDR3 totals 14 residues. CDR1 is MRHNA and CDR2 is SNTAGT in the germline V gene.

The chain uses TRBV7-2 and TRBJ2-7; D uncertain. Germline-derived CDR1 and CDR2 are SGHTA and FQGNSA. Trimming cost V 3 bases and J 6 bases, with 12 bases left between them. This CDR3 spans 13 amino acids. CDR3 bases: TGTGCCAGCAGCTTTCTTAGGGTTACCGAGCAGTACTTC. Translating it yields CASSFLRVTEQYF.

The chain combines TRBV29-1 with TRBJ1-1; 8 bases match TRBD1. The CDR3 runs 15 residues. The germline V gene encodes CDR1 SQVTM and CDR2 ANQGSEA. Unmatched junction bases numbered 12, after V lost 6 bases and J lost 3 bases. The CDR3 sequence is CSVEQGVKSYTEAFF. CDR3 in DNA: TGCAGCGTGGAACAGGGGGTCAAGTCTTACACTGAAGCTTTCTTT.

This sequence joins TRBV2 and TRBJ2-3, with 8 bases that match TRBD2. Trimming cost V 6 bases and J 0 bases; bases outside gene matches: 14. The V gene's germline CDR1 is SNHLY and CDR2 FYNNEI. CDR3 size: 18 residues. CDR3 sequence (DNA): TGTGCCAGCAGGTGGGGACTAGACTATAAAACTAGCACAGATACGCAGTATTTT. This gives the protein CASRWGLDYKTSTDTQYF.

This clone came up a few times. V gene TRBV5-1 combines with J gene TRBJ1-6, with 12 bases matching TRBD1. The ends lost 2 bases at V and 7 bases at J; junction bases unmatched: 10. Germline V CDR1 and CDR2: SGHRS, YFSETQ. The CDR3 has 18 amino acids. Here the CDR3 reads CASSFNPGQGARNSPLHF. For the CDR3, the DNA is TGCGCCAGCAGCTTCAACCCGGGACAGGGGGCGAGAAATTCACCCCTCCACTTT. Full variable domain (rest looked up from reference TRBV5-1 and TRBJ1-6): KAGVTQTPRYLIKTRGQQVTLSCSPISGHRSVSWYQQTPGQGLQFLFEYFSETQRNKGNFPGRFSGRQFSNSRSEMNVSTLELGDSALYLCASSFNPGQGARNSPLHFGNGTRLTVT.

The chain employs TRBV11-3 and TRBJ1-6, with no clear D. The CDR3 sequence is 14 residues long. V lost 5 bases and J 3 bases, leaving 8 bases between the germline ends. Looked up from germline, CDR1 is SGHNT and CDR2 is YENEEA. Here the CDR3 reads CASSQTRYNSPLHF. The CDR3 coding sequence is TGTGCCAGCAGCCAAACGCGCTATAATTCACCCCTCCACTTT.